This is a list of T cell receptor beta chains from one sample in a study of blood T cell repertoires in COVID-19. Generated by immunoSEQ multiplex PCR, the TCRdb table keeps only in-frame clones and is missing some. The data show 200,000 to 250,000 clones, around nine tenths seen once. The sequencing sample was made of peripheral blood. The source of these receptors is a man aged 60 to 75 who had recovered from COVID-19. Each CDR3 is given with its conserved first and last residue. Fields, in order: clone size, D gene, J gene, V gene, CDR3 protein, CDR3 DNA. D genes are given only for firm matches. Rows give clone size only sometimes, using once, few, many, or a class for an expanded clone.

clone size: NA
D gene: TRBD1
J gene: TRBJ2-5
V gene: TRBV6-5
CDR3 protein: CASRPTGGEKTQYF
CDR3 DNA: TGTGCCAGCAGGCCCACAGGGGGCGAAAAGACCCAGTACTTC

clone size: NA
D gene: NA
J gene: TRBJ2-3
V gene: TRBV5-1
CDR3 protein: CASSLLAVSTDTQYF
CDR3 DNA: TGCGCCAGCAGCTTATTAGCGGTGAGCACAGATACGCAGTATTTT

clone size: NA
D gene: NA
J gene: TRBJ1-2
V gene: TRBV5-8
CDR3 protein: CASSLRGGGYGYTF
CDR3 DNA: TGTGCCAGCAGCCTTAGGGGAGGGGGCTATGGCTACACCTTC

clone size: once
D gene: NA
J gene: TRBJ1-3
V gene: TRBV25-1
CDR3 protein: CASSGQAGNTIYF
CDR3 DNA: TGTGCCAGCAGTGGGCAGGCTGGAAACACCATATATTTT

clone size: NA
D gene: TRBD1
J gene: TRBJ1-1
V gene: TRBV7-2
CDR3 protein: CASIAGQLNTEAFF
CDR3 DNA: TGTGCCAGCATCGCGGGACAGTTGAACACTGAAGCTTTCTTT

clone size: NA
D gene: TRBD1
J gene: TRBJ2-3
V gene: TRBV5-4
CDR3 protein: CASSGTGGGTDTQYF
CDR3 DNA: TGTGCCAGCAGCGGGACAGGGGGCGGAACAGATACGCAGTATTTT

clone size: many
D gene: TRBD1
J gene: TRBJ1-5
V gene: TRBV28
CDR3 protein: CASSDTRGLNQPQHF
CDR3 DNA: TGTGCCAGCAGTGACACCAGGGGGCTGAATCAGCCCCAGCATTTT

clone size: NA
D gene: NA
J gene: TRBJ2-7
V gene: TRBV7-2
CDR3 protein: CASSLGIRGINEQYF
CDR3 DNA: TGTGCCAGCAGCTTAGGCATCCGGGGGATCAACGAGCAGTACTTC

clone size: NA
D gene: TRBD1
J gene: TRBJ1-2
V gene: TRBV6-5
CDR3 protein: CATARGGGGNRGYTF
CDR3 DNA: TGTGCCACTGCCCGGGGGGGAGGGGGCAATCGTGGCTACACCTTC

clone size: NA
D gene: NA
J gene: TRBJ1-1
V gene: TRBV5-1
CDR3 protein: CASSVEAPNTEAFF
CDR3 DNA: TGCGCCAGCAGTGTAGAGGCTCCCAACACTGAAGCTTTCTTT

clone size: NA
D gene: NA
J gene: TRBJ2-1
V gene: TRBV10-3
CDR3 protein: CAISDRDFGEQFF
CDR3 DNA: TGTGCCATCTCCGACCGGGACTTCGGTGAGCAGTTCTTC

clone size: NA
D gene: NA
J gene: TRBJ1-2
V gene: TRBV18
CDR3 protein: CASSPTGQSYYGYTF
CDR3 DNA: TGTGCCAGCTCACCAACCGGACAGTCCTACTATGGCTACACCTTC

clone size: many
D gene: NA
J gene: TRBJ2-1
V gene: TRBV6-2/TRBV6-3
CDR3 protein: CASSWTRGTGEQFF
CDR3 DNA: TGTGCCAGCAGTTGGACTAGGGGGACGGGTGAGCAGTTCTTC

clone size: NA
D gene: NA
J gene: TRBJ1-5
V gene: TRBV29-1
CDR3 protein: CSVSGEPGQPQHF
CDR3 DNA: TGCAGCGTCTCAGGGGAACCGGGTCAGCCCCAGCATTTT

clone size: NA
D gene: NA
J gene: TRBJ2-7
V gene: TRBV6-6
CDR3 protein: CASSYSLYEQYF
CDR3 DNA: TGTGCCAGCAGTTACTCCCTCTACGAGCAGTACTTC

clone size: NA
D gene: NA
J gene: TRBJ2-3
V gene: TRBV24-1
CDR3 protein: CATSDLRFGGTDTQYF
CDR3 DNA: TGTGCCACCAGTGATTTAAGGTTCGGAGGCACAGATACGCAGTATTTT

clone size: NA
D gene: NA
J gene: TRBJ1-2
V gene: TRBV5-6
CDR3 protein: CASSLEGVSGYTF
CDR3 DNA: TGTGCCAGCAGCTTGGAGGGGGTGTCGGGCTACACCTTC

clone size: NA
D gene: NA
J gene: TRBJ1-5
V gene: TRBV28
CDR3 protein: CASSDSLNQPQHF
CDR3 DNA: TGTGCCAGCTCCGACAGCCTCAATCAGCCCCAGCATTTT

clone size: NA
D gene: NA
J gene: TRBJ1-2
V gene: TRBV12-3/TRBV12-4
CDR3 protein: CASSLTGSYGYTF
CDR3 DNA: TGTGCCAGCAGTTTAACGGGGTCTTATGGCTACACCTTC

clone size: NA
D gene: NA
J gene: TRBJ2-5
V gene: TRBV28
CDR3 protein: CASNQLGQETQYF
CDR3 DNA: TGTGCCAGCAACCAGCTAGGACAAGAGACCCAGTACTTC

clone size: NA
D gene: TRBD1
J gene: TRBJ1-2
V gene: TRBV3-1/TRBV3-2
CDR3 protein: CASSPTGPYGYTF
CDR3 DNA: TGTGCCAGCAGCCCGACAGGGCCTTATGGCTACACCTTC

clone size: NA
D gene: TRBD1
J gene: TRBJ2-2
V gene: TRBV4-2
CDR3 protein: CASSQGQGDTGELFF
CDR3 DNA: TGTGCCAGCAGCCAAGGACAGGGGGACACCGGGGAGCTGTTTTTT

clone size: NA
D gene: TRBD2
J gene: TRBJ2-1
V gene: TRBV5-1
CDR3 protein: CASSPLAGGSNEQFF
CDR3 DNA: TGCGCCAGCAGCCCCTTAGCGGGAGGGAGCAATGAGCAGTTCTTC

clone size: NA
D gene: TRBD2
J gene: TRBJ2-5
V gene: TRBV4-3
CDR3 protein: CASSLTSGSQETQYF
CDR3 DNA: TGCGCCAGCAGCCTGACTAGCGGGAGTCAAGAGACCCAGTACTTC

clone size: NA
D gene: TRBD1
J gene: TRBJ1-1
V gene: TRBV5-1
CDR3 protein: CASSHGQGMTEAFF
CDR3 DNA: TGCGCCAGCAGCCATGGACAGGGTATGACTGAAGCTTTCTTT

clone size: NA
D gene: NA
J gene: TRBJ2-1
V gene: TRBV4-2
CDR3 protein: CASSHLLSDEQFF
CDR3 DNA: TGTGCCAGCAGCCATCTACTAAGCGATGAGCAGTTCTTC

clone size: NA
D gene: NA
J gene: TRBJ1-2
V gene: TRBV19
CDR3 protein: CASSIRGANGYTF
CDR3 DNA: TGTGCCAGTAGTATTCGGGGGGCTAATGGCTACACCTTC

clone size: once
D gene: NA
J gene: TRBJ1-2
V gene: TRBV19
CDR3 protein: CARQEGRANFYCGYTF
CDR3 DNA: TGTGCCAGACAGGAAGGCAGGGCTAATTTTTACTGTGGCTACACCTTC

clone size: NA
D gene: TRBD1
J gene: TRBJ1-1
V gene: TRBV7-9
CDR3 protein: CASSPGTEKNTEAFF
CDR3 DNA: TGTGCCAGCAGCCCCGGGACAGAAAAGAACACTGAAGCTTTCTTT

clone size: NA
D gene: NA
J gene: TRBJ1-1
V gene: TRBV10-3
CDR3 protein: CAISPGLNTEAFF
CDR3 DNA: TGTGCCATCAGTCCGGGGTTGAACACTGAAGCTTTCTTT

clone size: NA
D gene: NA
J gene: TRBJ1-1
V gene: TRBV6-5
CDR3 protein: CASRPGHQNTEAFF
CDR3 DNA: TGTGCCAGCAGACCGGGACACCAGAACACTGAAGCTTTCTTT

clone size: NA
D gene: TRBD1
J gene: TRBJ1-1
V gene: TRBV20-1
CDR3 protein: CSASLTGGLNTEAFF
CDR3 DNA: TGCAGTGCTAGTCTGACAGGGGGCTTGAACACTGAAGCTTTCTTT

clone size: NA
D gene: TRBD1
J gene: TRBJ1-3
V gene: TRBV28
CDR3 protein: CATSGDREGNTIYF
CDR3 DNA: TGTGCCACCTCGGGGGACAGGGAGGGAAACACCATATATTTT

clone size: NA
D gene: NA
J gene: TRBJ1-2
V gene: TRBV5-1
CDR3 protein: CASSLGGYYGYTF
CDR3 DNA: TGCGCCAGCAGCTTGGGAGGGTACTATGGCTACACCTTC

clone size: NA
D gene: TRBD2
J gene: TRBJ2-3
V gene: TRBV19
CDR3 protein: CASSSGRTDTQYF
CDR3 DNA: TGTGCCAGCAGTAGCGGGAGGACAGATACGCAGTATTTT

clone size: NA
D gene: NA
J gene: TRBJ1-6
V gene: TRBV18
CDR3 protein: CASSLENSPLHF
CDR3 DNA: TGTGCCAGCTCACTTGAGAATTCACCCCTCCACTTT

clone size: NA
D gene: TRBD2
J gene: TRBJ2-5
V gene: TRBV15
CDR3 protein: CATSRKRGGRETQYF
CDR3 DNA: TGTGCCACCAGCAGAAAGCGGGGGGGCCGGGAGACCCAGTACTTC

clone size: NA
D gene: NA
J gene: TRBJ1-5
V gene: TRBV18
CDR3 protein: CASSPATGSNQPQHF
CDR3 DNA: TGTGCCAGCTCGCCGGCGACGGGGAGCAATCAGCCCCAGCATTTT

clone size: NA
D gene: NA
J gene: TRBJ2-2
V gene: TRBV9
CDR3 protein: CASSVGGEVGELFF
CDR3 DNA: TGTGCCAGCAGCGTAGGTGGAGAGGTCGGGGAGCTGTTTTTT